The 19 T cell receptor beta chains given below trace back to one sample, sequenced in a study of blood T cell repertoires in COVID-19 (TCRdb year 2020). The library relied on the immunoSEQ multiplex PCR assay. What TCRdb holds here is the immuneACCESS table cut down to in-frame rearrangements. Part of the clones is not present; checked against another copy, under half of the missing clones reflect an unresolved V gene, and the others are unexplained. This sample gives approximately 200,000 clones in total; roughly four fifths of them show up just once. The top ten constitute approximately 1.3% of the sample. The specimen sequenced was PBMCs or T cells enriched from blood (not recorded which). The source of these receptors is a woman between 40 and 50 years old with acute COVID-19.

This clone showed up just once. The chain joins TRBV28 to TRBJ2-5; 7 bases fit TRBD1. The germline V gene encodes CDR1 MDHEN and CDR2 SYDVKM. The V gene end was trimmed by 7 bases and the J gene end by 0 bases; junction bases not matched to a gene: 8. The CDR3 consists of 15 residues. This CDR3 reads CASTHGTANQETQYF. DNA of the CDR3: TGTGCCAGCACCCACGGGACAGCGAACCAAGAGACCCAGTACTTC.

This chain connects TRBV3-1 (or the pseudogene TRBV3-2) to TRBJ2-7; D possibly corresponds to TRBD2 (5 bases). The CDR3 contains 13 residues. Germline V gene lookup returns CDR1 LGHDT and CDR2 YNNKEL (reference sequence). Trimming cost V 4 bases and J 10 bases, with 17 bases left between them. The CDR3 spells CASSLRVGNGQYF. For the CDR3, the DNA is TGTGCCAGCAGCCTCCGGGTCGGGAACGGACAGTACTTC.

J is TRBJ1-2 and V is TRBV11-2; D might be TRBD1 (5 bases). From germline, CDR1 is SGHAT and CDR2 FQNNGV. This CDR3 region has 14 residues. V gave up 0 bases and J gave up 4 bases, with 9 bases separating them. This CDR3 is CASSLESGIYGYTF. For the CDR3, the DNA is TGTGCCAGCAGCTTAGAATCAGGGATCTATGGCTACACCTTC.

The V call is TRBV2, the J call TRBJ2-1; TRBD1 agrees at 7 bases. The V gene end was trimmed by 8 bases and the J gene end by 7 bases; junction bases not matched to a gene: 5. The CDR3 sequence is 12 residues long. The germline V gene has CDR1 SNHLY and CDR2 FYNNEI. Here the CDR3 reads CASRWDSNEQFF. CDR3 bases: TGTGCCAGCCGGTGGGACAGTAATGAGCAGTTCTTC.

J is TRBJ2-1 and V is TRBV18; 13 positions match TRBD2. CDR1 KGHSH and CDR2 LQKENI come from the germline V gene. The junction had 11 bases not matched to a gene; V was cut back by 6 bases and J by 9 bases. CDR3 length equals 16 residues. Here the CDR3 reads CASSLGLAGENSEQFF. The CDR3 DNA reads as TGTGCCAGCTCCCTCGGACTAGCGGGAGAGAATAGTGAGCAGTTCTTC.

This clone has just one count. The genes are TRBV18 and TRBJ1-4; D call uncertain. This CDR3 contains 15 residues. CDR1 and CDR2 (germline): KGHSH, LQKENI. Trimming took off 3 bases at V and 1 base at J, with 9 bases between the two ends. CDR3 DNA: TGTGCCAGCTCACCTTTCGGAGGAACTAATGAAAAACTGTTTTTT. This translates into CASSPFGGTNEKLFF. Drawing the rest from reference TRBV18 and TRBJ1-4, the complete variable domain is NAGVMQNPRHLVRRRGQEARLRCSPMKGHSHVYWYRQLPEEGLKFMVYLQKENIIDESGMPKERFSAEFPKEGPSILRIQQVVRGDSAAYFCASSPFGGTNEKLFFGSGTQLSVL.

The chain joins TRBV4-3 to TRBJ2-3, with a tentative D call TRBD2 (5 bases). The germline V gene encodes CDR1 LGHNA and CDR2 YSLEER. This CDR3 contains 16 residues. The germline V and J ends were trimmed by 6 bases and 5 bases, with 21 bases remaining between them. DNA for the CDR3: TGCGCCAGCAGTCATTCGTTAGGACTGGAAAGAGATACGCAGTATTTT. This sequence encodes CASSHSLGLERDTQYF.

Only a few counts were recorded for this clone. V is TRBV24-1 and J is TRBJ1-1, with D possibly matching TRBD1 (6 bases). This CDR3 has 12 amino acids. The V and J ends lost 1 base and 10 bases respectively, with 9 bases between them. Germline CDR1 KGHDR, CDR2 SFDVKD. The CDR3 DNA sequence: TGTGCCACCAGTGATTTCACAGGGACAGCTTTCTTT. Translation: CATSDFTGTAFF.

The chain joins TRBV27 to TRBJ1-2, with a possible D match to TRBD1 (6 bases). Germline V gene data show CDR1 as MNHEY and CDR2 as SMNVEV (reference sequence). V was pared by 3 bases and J by 5 bases, with 16 bases between. The CDR3 covers 15 residues. CDR3 amino acids: CASSFSAGAVYGYTF. CDR3 bases: TGTGCCAGCAGTTTCTCGGCAGGGGCAGTTTATGGCTACACCTTC.

The chain has TRBV25-1 and TRBJ1-1; D ambiguous. The V and J ends lost 3 bases and 0 bases respectively, with 8 bases between them. The CDR3 covers 14 residues. CDR1 and CDR2 (germline): MGHDK, SYGVNS. CDR3 protein: CASSEARLNTEAFF. The DNA for the CDR3 is TGTGCCAGCAGTGAGGCCAGGTTGAACACTGAAGCTTTCTTT.

Remarks on this clone: Different DNA sequences within this sample yield the same CDR3. This chain uses TRBV10-1 with TRBJ2-3; 7 bases align to TRBD1. The ends lost 0 bases at V and 6 bases at J; junction bases unmatched: 0. Germline CDR1 is WNHNN and CDR2 is SYGVQD (reference sequence). There are 13 residues in the CDR3. This CDR3 is CASSESTGDTQYF. For the CDR3, the DNA is TGCGCCAGCAGTGAGTCGACAGGGGATACGCAGTATTTT.

This chain uses TRBV5-1 with TRBJ2-5; D is unresolved. Germline CDR1 SGHRS, CDR2 YFSETQ. The CDR3 runs to 13 residues. Trimming removed 4 bases from V and 2 bases from J, with 9 bases in between. The CDR3 DNA reads as TGCGCCAGCAGCCCGGCGGTGCAAGAGACCCAGTACTTC. As protein: CASSPAVQETQYF.

V and J are TRBV19 and TRBJ1-1; 9 positions match TRBD1. Germline assignment: CDR1 LNHDA and CDR2 SQIVND (reference sequence). CDR3 size: 14 residues. With V trimmed by 5 bases and J by 5 bases, 6 bases remained unmatched. CDR3 sequence: CASSWTGAITEAFF. The CDR3 bases are TGTGCCAGTAGTTGGACAGGGGCGATTACTGAAGCTTTCTTT.

The chain recombines TRBV19 with TRBJ1-2, with 7 bases identical to TRBD1. The CDR3 is made up of 16 amino acids. Germline V gene sequence: CDR1 LNHDA, CDR2 SQIVND (reference sequence). With V trimmed by 5 bases and J by 2 bases, 11 bases remained unmatched. CDR3 DNA sequence: TGTGCCAGTAGTGCCAAAACTCCGGGACAGAACTATGGCTACACCTTC. The encoded protein is CASSAKTPGQNYGYTF.

This clone was found once. The chain couples TRBV6-5 to TRBJ1-5; unclear D gene. This CDR3 has 13 amino acids. V lost 8 bases and J 3 bases, leaving 11 bases between the germline ends. Germline CDR1 reads MNHEY; CDR2 reads SVGAGI. Here the CDR3 DNA reads TGTGCCAGCCGCGCGAGCGACAATCAGCCCCAGCATTTT. It translates to CASRASDNQPQHF.

The chain has TRBV11-2 and TRBJ1-6; D uncertain. The length of the CDR3 is 13 residues. Germline lookup yields CDR1 SGHAT and CDR2 FQNNGV. The germline V and J ends were trimmed by 0 bases and 12 bases, with 9 bases remaining between them. DNA for the CDR3: TGTGCCAGCAGCTTAGACGCGGGCGGACCCCTCCACTTT. Amino acid sequence: CASSLDAGGPLHF.

This chain joins TRBV3-1 (or the pseudogene TRBV3-2) and TRBJ2-1, with TRBD2 as a possible D gene (5 bases). The CDR3 length is 18 residues. V was trimmed by 0 bases and J by 0 bases, leaving 15 bases between them. Germline V gene data show CDR1 as LGHDT and CDR2 as YNNKEL (reference sequence). This CDR3 is CASSQDMAAVSSYNEQFF. CDR3 nucleotides: TGTGCCAGCAGCCAAGATATGGCAGCGGTGAGCTCCTACAATGAGCAGTTCTTC.

The genes are TRBV5-5 and TRBJ2-2, with TRBD1 as a possible D gene (6 bases). V gave up 1 base and J gave up 4 bases, with 11 bases separating them. The CDR3 consists of 15 residues. From germline, CDR1 is SGHKS and CDR2 YYEKEE (reference sequence). DNA of the CDR3: TGTGCCAGCAGCTTGCAGGGGTCGAGCACCGGGGAGCTGTTTTTT. Its translation: CASSLQGSSTGELFF. Using reference TRBV5-5 and TRBJ2-2 for the parts outside the CDR3, the full variable domain is DAGVTQSPTHLIKTRGQQVTLRCSPISGHKSVSWYQQVLGQGPQFIFQYYEKEERGRGNFPDRFSARQFPNYSSELNVNALLLGDSALYLCASSLQGSSTGELFFGEGSRLTVL.

The rearrangement uses TRBV30 and TRBJ2-1; D is possibly TRBD2 (5 bases). Germline V CDR1 and CDR2: GTSNPN, SVGIG (reference sequence). The V gene lost 0 bases and the J gene lost 6 bases, with 12 bases spanning the gap. The CDR3 is made up of 14 amino acids. CDR3 DNA sequence: TGTGCCTGGAGTGTCAACGGGGTCTTCAATGAGCAGTTCTTC. It yields the protein CAWSVNGVFNEQFF. Combining the CDR3 with reference TRBV30 and TRBJ2-1 gives the whole variable domain SQTIHQWPATLVQPVGSPLSLECTVEGTSNPNLYWYRQAAGRGLQLLFYSVGIGQISSEVPQNLSASRPQDRQFILSSKKLLLSDSGFYLCAWSVNGVFNEQFFGPGTRLTVL.